These 25 T cell receptor beta chains were sequenced from one sample in a study of blood T cell repertoires in COVID-19. Clones were read by immunoSEQ multiplex PCR, and TCRdb kept only the in-frame ones, dropping some. The data hold about 83,000 clones, with approximately 78% observed a single time. Sample: peripheral blood. These receptors all stem from a woman aged 80 or over with acute or convalescent COVID-19.

V usage is TRBV10-1 and J usage is TRBJ1-6, with TRBD1 as a possible D gene (6 bases). This CDR3 contains 16 residues. The germline gives CDR1 WNHNN, CDR2 SYGVQD (reference sequence). The ends were cut back, 4 bases at V and 9 bases at J, with 19 bases in the middle. The CDR3 sequence is CASSVGTTGGGSPLHF. Written as DNA, the CDR3 is TGCGCCAGCAGTGTGGGGACGACAGGCGGCGGTTCACCCCTCCACTTT.

The chain couples TRBV6-2 or TRBV6-3 to TRBJ2-1; 7 positions match TRBD2. The CDR3 has 16 residues. The germline V gene encodes CDR1 MNHEY and CDR2 SVGEGT. The V gene end was trimmed by 5 bases and the J gene end by 3 bases; junction bases not matched to a gene: 10. This CDR3 is CASSRERGTLYNEQFF. The CDR3 DNA is TGTGCCAGCAGTCGCGAGCGGGGCACCCTCTACAATGAGCAGTTCTTC.

The genes are TRBV4-1 and TRBJ2-7, with a tentative D call TRBD1 (6 bases). Germline V lookup: CDR1 MGHRA, CDR2 YSYEKL. V dropped 0 bases and J dropped 0 bases, with 18 bases sitting between them. The CDR3 extends over 18 amino acids. The CDR3 loop reads CASSQDLFSGTTSYEQYF. For the CDR3, the DNA is TGCGCCAGCAGCCAAGATCTTTTCTCCGGGACAACCTCCTACGAGCAGTACTTC.

The rearrangement links TRBV5-8 to TRBJ1-5, with D unclear. Between the trimmed V and J ends, which lost 4 bases and 0 bases, there was a span of 11 bases. CDR3 length equals 15 residues. Looked up from germline, CDR1 is SGHTS and CDR2 is YDEGEE. This CDR3 reads CASSSGFHSNQPQHF. The CDR3 DNA is TGTGCCAGCAGCAGCGGGTTCCATAGCAATCAGCCCCAGCATTTT.

This clone was picked up a small number of times. The chain combines TRBV19 with TRBJ1-3; TRBD1 might be the D (6 bases). V dropped 4 bases and J dropped 0 bases, with 13 bases sitting between them. Germline lookup yields CDR1 LNHDA and CDR2 SQIVND (reference sequence). The CDR3 length is 16 residues. DNA of the CDR3: TGTGCCAGTAGTAGGGACAAAGCTTACTCTGGAAACACCATATATTTT. Translation gives CASSRDKAYSGNTIYF.

This sequence joins TRBV30 and TRBJ1-4; D call uncertain. The CDR3 is 15 residues long. Trimming left V 3 bases short and J 7 bases short, with 18 bases between. CDR1 and CDR2 from the germline V gene are GTSNPN and SVGIG (reference sequence). This CDR3 is CAWSPGSPGSEKLFF. The CDR3 DNA reads TGTGCCTGGAGCCCCGGGTCACCGGGGAGTGAAAAACTGTTTTTT.

The chain is built from TRBV28 and TRBJ1-1; 11 nucleotides line up with TRBD1. Germline V gene sequence: CDR1 MDHEN, CDR2 SYDVKM. This CDR3 has 16 residues. J gave up 5 bases and V 4 bases, and 9 bases lay outside the gene matches. The CDR3 sequence: CASSSPSGTGGTEAFF. In DNA form, the CDR3 reads TGTGCCAGCAGTTCACCCTCGGGGACAGGGGGGACTGAAGCTTTCTTT. Filled out from reference TRBV28 and TRBJ1-1, the complete variable domain reads DVKVTQSSRYLVKRTGEKVFLECVQDMDHENMFWYRQDPGLGLRLIYFSYDVKMKEKGDIPEGYSVSREKKERFSLILESASTNQTSMYLCASSSPSGTGGTEAFFGQGTRLTVV.

The chain recombines TRBV3-1 (or the pseudogene TRBV3-2) with TRBJ1-1; 9 nucleotides align to TRBD1. After removal of 4 bases from V and 0 bases from J, the junction contained 12 bases not matched to a gene. Per the germline V gene, CDR1 is LGHDT and CDR2 is YNNKEL (reference sequence). The CDR3 consists of 18 residues. The CDR3 sequence is CASSLRTGGVGVNTEAFF. CDR3 DNA: TGTGCCAGCAGCCTACGAACAGGGGGCGTAGGGGTGAACACTGAAGCTTTCTTT.

The sample holds a few counts of this clone. The V and J genes are TRBV2 and TRBJ2-2; D ambiguous. This CDR3 is built from 14 residues. CDR1 is SNHLY, CDR2 FYNNEI, per germline. Between the trimmed V and J ends, which lost 4 bases and 6 bases, there was a span of 12 bases. The CDR3 here is CASSARPTAGELFF. CDR3 in DNA: TGTGCCAGCAGTGCGCGGCCTACGGCCGGGGAGCTGTTTTTT. Combining the CDR3 with reference TRBV2 and TRBJ2-2 gives the whole variable domain EPEVTQTPSHQVTQMGQEVILRCVPISNHLYFYWYRQILGQKVEFLVSFYNNEISEKSEIFDDQFSVERPDGSNFTLKIRSTKLEDSAMYFCASSARPTAGELFFGEGSRLTVL.

V is TRBV7-9 and J is TRBJ1-4; 8 bases align to TRBD1. The CDR3 has 15 residues. V was clipped by 8 bases and J by 0 bases; unmatched bases: 5. The germline gives CDR1 SEHNR, CDR2 FQNEAQ (reference sequence). The CDR3 is CASLDRGPTNEKLFF. The CDR3 nucleotides are TGTGCCAGCCTCGACAGGGGACCAACTAATGAAAAACTGTTTTTT.

This clone is a singleton in its sample. The gene calls are TRBV11-2 and TRBJ2-3; TRBD2 agrees at 14 bases. Germline lookup yields CDR1 SGHAT and CDR2 FQNNGV. With 4 bases clipped from V and 8 bases from J, the junction kept 5 bases outside the gene matches. The length of the CDR3 is 15 residues. The CDR3 region is CASSYGTSGGGTQYF. The CDR3 DNA reads as TGTGCCAGCAGCTATGGGACTAGCGGGGGCGGTACGCAGTATTTT. Based on the CDR3 plus reference TRBV11-2 and TRBJ2-3, the full variable domain is EAGVAQSPRYKIIEKRQSVAFWCNPISGHATLYWYQQILGQGPKLLIQFQNNGVVDDSQLPKDRFSAERLKGVDSTLKIQPAKLEDSAVYLCASSYGTSGGGTQYFGPGTRLTVL.

The genes are TRBV7-3 and TRBJ2-5; 9 nucleotides line up with TRBD1. V gave up 1 base and J gave up 9 bases; unmatched junction bases: 15. This CDR3 contains 17 residues. CDR1 is SGHTA and CDR2 is FQGTGA in the germline V gene. CDR3 protein: CASSLKPPGQGKTAQYF. As DNA, the CDR3 is TGTGCCAGCAGCTTAAAGCCTCCGGGACAGGGCAAAACGGCCCAGTACTTC.

The gene calls are TRBV6-5 and TRBJ2-4; possible D gene TRBD1, 5 bases. The CDR3 covers 14 residues. From germline, CDR1 is MNHEY and CDR2 SVGAGI. The germline V and J ends were trimmed by 7 bases and 0 bases, with 10 bases remaining between them. CDR3 nucleotides: TGTGCCAGCACTTTAGGGGTAGCCAAAAACATTCAGTACTTC. Translating it yields CASTLGVAKNIQYF.

This chain joins TRBV4-1 and TRBJ2-7; perhaps TRBD1 as D (6 bases). The germline gives CDR1 MGHRA, CDR2 YSYEKL. CDR3 size: 16 residues. The ends were cut back, 1 base at V and 2 bases at J, with 15 bases in the middle. CDR3 loop: CASSQAPDRPTYEQYF. The CDR3, as DNA: TGCGCCAGCAGCCAAGCCCCGGACAGACCTACCTACGAGCAGTACTTC.

The CDR3 DNA follows: TGCAGCGAGGGGACAGGGCTCTCCTACAATGAGCAGTTCTTC. It translates to CSEGTGLSYNEQFF. The rearrangement joins TRBV29-1 to TRBJ2-1, with 9 bases aligning to TRBD1. After removal of 7 bases from V and 0 bases from J, the junction contained 4 bases not matched to a gene. The CDR3 is made up of 14 amino acids. Germline CDR1 and CDR2: SQVTM and ANQGSEA.

This clone appeared a few times. The rearrangement uses TRBV6-8 and TRBJ1-3; 9 bases are shared with TRBD1. The CDR3 covers 15 residues. Germline CDR1 MNHGY, CDR2 SAAAGT. V shed 6 bases and J 2 bases; nucleotides not matched to a gene: 5. In DNA, the CDR3 is TGTGCCAGCAGCCCCGGGACAGGGACTGGAAACACCATATATTTT. Its protein product is CASSPGTGTGNTIYF.

This rearrangement joins TRBV10-3 to TRBJ2-7; D gene unclear. V lost 4 bases to trimming and J lost 2 bases, with 9 bases between them. Germline V gene data show CDR1 as ENHRY and CDR2 as SYGVKD. The CDR3 is 13 amino acids. The CDR3: CAISVVSTYEQYF. In nucleotides, the CDR3 is TGTGCCATCAGTGTGGTCAGTACCTACGAGCAGTACTTC.

The CDR3 region has the DNA TGTGCCAGTAGTATAGCTCACGGAGACTACGAGCAGTACTTC. This gives the protein CASSIAHGDYEQYF. The rearrangement links TRBV19 to TRBJ2-7; D unclear. The CDR3 has 14 residues. Germline loops: CDR1 LNHDA, CDR2 SQIVND (reference sequence). V was shortened by 1 base and J by 3 bases, with 10 bases between the two germline ends. Drawing the rest from reference TRBV19 and TRBJ2-7, the complete variable domain is DGGITQSPKYLFRKEGQNVTLSCEQNLNHDAMYWYRQDPGQGLRLIYYSQIVNDFQKGDIAEGYSVSREKKESFPLTVTSAQKNPTAFYLCASSIAHGDYEQYFGPGTRLTVT.

J is TRBJ2-7 and V is TRBV18; TRBD1 matches at 8 bases. Germline V gene lookup returns CDR1 KGHSH and CDR2 LQKENI. The V segment lost 5 bases and the J segment 1 base; nucleotides outside the gene matches: 7. The CDR3 has 15 amino acids. This CDR3 is CASSSGQGSSYEQYF. Here the CDR3 DNA reads TGTGCCAGCTCATCAGGACAGGGCTCATCCTACGAGCAGTACTTC.

The gene calls are TRBV30 and TRBJ2-5; 8 bases are a match to TRBD2. The V gene end was trimmed by 3 bases and the J gene end by 2 bases; junction bases not matched to a gene: 8. This CDR3 has 15 residues. The germline V gene encodes CDR1 GTSNPN and CDR2 SVGIG (reference sequence). The CDR3 DNA reads TGTGCCTGGAGCCACCCCGGGGGGGTTCAAGAGACCCAGTACTTC. This gives the protein CAWSHPGGVQETQYF. Using reference TRBV30 and TRBJ2-5 for the parts outside the CDR3, the full variable domain is SQTIHQWPATLVQPVGSPLSLECTVEGTSNPNLYWYRQAAGRGLQLLFYSVGIGQISSEVPQNLSASRPQDRQFILSSKKLLLSDSGFYLCAWSHPGGVQETQYFGPGTRLLVL.

This chain links TRBV9 with TRBJ1-4; D not certain. Germline values: CDR1 SGDLS, CDR2 YYNGEE. The CDR3 length is 14 residues. Trimming shortened V by 0 bases and J by 9 bases, and 12 bases separated the two germline ends. This CDR3 reads CASSVGGVGQKLFF. CDR3 DNA sequence: TGTGCCAGCAGCGTAGGAGGTGTCGGTCAAAAACTGTTTTTT.

CDR3 in DNA: TGTGCCAGCAGCTTGCGGGGGGTGATCACAGATACGCAGTATTTT. Translating gives CASSLRGVITDTQYF. The chain recombines TRBV5-4 with TRBJ2-3; 7 bases map to TRBD2. This CDR3 has 15 residues. V was pared by 1 base and J by 2 bases, with 4 bases of the junction left unmatched. Germline V CDR1 and CDR2: SGHNT, YYREEE (reference sequence).

The chain combines TRBV2 with TRBJ2-7, with D possibly being TRBD2 (6 bases). The CDR3 has 12 amino acids. Deletions cut 6 bases from V and 2 bases from J, with 8 bases between. CDR1 and CDR2 (germline): SNHLY, FYNNEI. The CDR3 here is CASREGTYEQYF. Written as DNA, the CDR3 is TGTGCCAGCAGGGAGGGGACCTACGAGCAGTACTTC.

A single count supports this clone. The chain recombines TRBV28 with TRBJ1-4, with D hard to call. The CDR3 extends over 13 amino acids. Trimming stripped 3 bases from V and 8 bases from J, with 10 bases between. Germline CDR1 is MDHEN and CDR2 is SYDVKM. Written as DNA, the CDR3 is TGTGCCAGCAGTTTTCAGTTGAGGGAAAAACTGTTTTTT. Residues: CASSFQLREKLFF.

The gene calls are TRBV18 and TRBJ2-7, with D unresolved. This CDR3 spans 12 amino acids. The germline V gene has CDR1 KGHSH and CDR2 LQKENI. Trimming cost V 0 bases and J 5 bases, with 5 bases left between them. The CDR3 coding sequence is TGTGCCAGCTCACCACCGGGCGACGAGCAGTACTTC. It translates to CASSPPGDEQYF.